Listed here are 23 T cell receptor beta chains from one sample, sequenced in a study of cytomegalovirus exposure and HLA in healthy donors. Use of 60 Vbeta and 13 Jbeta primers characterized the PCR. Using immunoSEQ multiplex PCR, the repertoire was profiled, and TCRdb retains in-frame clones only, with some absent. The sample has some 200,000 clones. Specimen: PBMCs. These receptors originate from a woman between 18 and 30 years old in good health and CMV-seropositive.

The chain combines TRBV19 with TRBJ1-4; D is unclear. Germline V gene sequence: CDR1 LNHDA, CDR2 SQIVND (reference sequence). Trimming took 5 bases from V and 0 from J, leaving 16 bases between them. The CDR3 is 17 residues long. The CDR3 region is CASSSSRSLSTNEKLFF. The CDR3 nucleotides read TGTGCCAGTAGTTCCTCGCGGAGCCTCTCAACTAATGAAAAACTGTTTTTT.

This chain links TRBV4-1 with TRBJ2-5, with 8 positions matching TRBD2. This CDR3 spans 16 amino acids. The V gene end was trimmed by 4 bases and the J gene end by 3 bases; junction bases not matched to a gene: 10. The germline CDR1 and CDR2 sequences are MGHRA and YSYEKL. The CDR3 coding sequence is TGCGCCAGCAGCCCGACCCCCGGGACTAGGGAAGAGACCCAGTACTTC. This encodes CASSPTPGTREETQYF.

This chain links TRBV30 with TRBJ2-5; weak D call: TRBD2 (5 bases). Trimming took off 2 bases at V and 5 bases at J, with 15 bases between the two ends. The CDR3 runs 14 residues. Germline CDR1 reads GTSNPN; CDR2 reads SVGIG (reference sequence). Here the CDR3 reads CAWSRSGEWETQYF. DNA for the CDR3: TGTGCCTGGAGTCGCTCCGGGGAGTGGGAGACCCAGTACTTC.

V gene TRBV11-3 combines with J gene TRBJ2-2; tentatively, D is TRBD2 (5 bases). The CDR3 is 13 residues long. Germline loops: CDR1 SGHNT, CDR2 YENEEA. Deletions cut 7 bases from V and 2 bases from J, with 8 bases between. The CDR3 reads CASKAANTGELFF. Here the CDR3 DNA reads TGTGCCAGCAAAGCGGCTAACACCGGGGAGCTGTTTTTT.

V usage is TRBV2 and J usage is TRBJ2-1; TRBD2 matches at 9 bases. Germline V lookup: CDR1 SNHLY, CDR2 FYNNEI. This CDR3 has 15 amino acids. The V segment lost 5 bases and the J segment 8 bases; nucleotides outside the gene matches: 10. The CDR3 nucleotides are TGTGCCAGCAGTCTGACTAGCGGCCCTCCCCATGAGCAGTTCTTC. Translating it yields CASSLTSGPPHEQFF.

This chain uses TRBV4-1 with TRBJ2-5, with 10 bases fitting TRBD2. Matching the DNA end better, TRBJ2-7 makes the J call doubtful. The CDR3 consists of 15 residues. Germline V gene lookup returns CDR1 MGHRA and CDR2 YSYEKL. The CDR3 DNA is TGCGCCAGCAGCTACACTAGCGGGGACCCTTACGAGCAGTACTTC. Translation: CASSYTSGDPYEQYF.

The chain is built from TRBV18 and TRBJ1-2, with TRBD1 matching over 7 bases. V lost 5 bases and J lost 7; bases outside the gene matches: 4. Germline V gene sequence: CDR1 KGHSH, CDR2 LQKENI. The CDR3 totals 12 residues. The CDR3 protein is CASSSRDSGYTF. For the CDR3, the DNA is TGTGCCAGCTCATCAAGGGACAGTGGCTACACCTTC.

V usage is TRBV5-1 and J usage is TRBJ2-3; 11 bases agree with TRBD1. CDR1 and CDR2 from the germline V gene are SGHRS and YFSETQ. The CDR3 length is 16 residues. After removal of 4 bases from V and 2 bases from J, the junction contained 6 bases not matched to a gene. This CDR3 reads CASSAGDRGTTDTQYF. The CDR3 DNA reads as TGCGCCAGCAGCGCTGGGGACAGGGGGACCACAGATACGCAGTATTTT.

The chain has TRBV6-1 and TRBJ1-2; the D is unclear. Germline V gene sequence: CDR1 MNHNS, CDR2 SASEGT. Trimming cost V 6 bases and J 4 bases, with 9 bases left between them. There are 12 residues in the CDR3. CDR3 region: CASRSLSYGYTF. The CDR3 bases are TGTGCCAGCAGATCCTTGAGCTATGGCTACACCTTC.

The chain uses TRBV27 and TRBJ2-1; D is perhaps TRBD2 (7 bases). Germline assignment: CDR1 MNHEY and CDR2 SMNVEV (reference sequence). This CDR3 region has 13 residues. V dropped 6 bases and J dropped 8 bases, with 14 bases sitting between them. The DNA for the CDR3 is TGTGCCAGCAGCTCTAGGGGGAGGGATGAGCAGTTCTTC. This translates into CASSSRGRDEQFF.

CDR3 nucleotide sequence: TGTGCCACCATGAAACAGGGAATCACGTACGAGCAGTACTTC. Protein product: CATMKQGITYEQYF. V gene TRBV2 combines with J gene TRBJ2-5, with a weak D call TRBD1 (6 bases). The J call may be faulty, since TRBJ2-7 better matches the DNA end. The CDR3 consists of 14 residues. The V gene's germline CDR1 is SNHLY and CDR2 FYNNEI.

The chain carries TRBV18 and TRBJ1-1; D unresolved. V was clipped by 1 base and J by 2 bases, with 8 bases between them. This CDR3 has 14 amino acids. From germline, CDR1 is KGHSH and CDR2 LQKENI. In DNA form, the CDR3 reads TGTGCCAGCTCACCACGGGCAGTTAACACTGAAGCTTTCTTT. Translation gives CASSPRAVNTEAFF.

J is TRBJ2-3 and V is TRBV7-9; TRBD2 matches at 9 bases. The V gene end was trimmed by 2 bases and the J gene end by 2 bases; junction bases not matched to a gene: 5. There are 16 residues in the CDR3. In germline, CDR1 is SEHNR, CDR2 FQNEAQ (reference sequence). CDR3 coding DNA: TGTGCCAGCAGCTTACACAGCGGGGGGCACACAGATACGCAGTATTTT. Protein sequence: CASSLHSGGHTDTQYF.

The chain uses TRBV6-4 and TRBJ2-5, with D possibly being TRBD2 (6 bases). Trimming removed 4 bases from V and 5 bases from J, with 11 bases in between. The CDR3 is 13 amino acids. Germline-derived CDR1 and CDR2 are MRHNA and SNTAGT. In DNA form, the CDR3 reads TGTGCCAGCAGTGGGGAGGACGGGGAGACCCAGTACTTC. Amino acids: CASSGEDGETQYF.

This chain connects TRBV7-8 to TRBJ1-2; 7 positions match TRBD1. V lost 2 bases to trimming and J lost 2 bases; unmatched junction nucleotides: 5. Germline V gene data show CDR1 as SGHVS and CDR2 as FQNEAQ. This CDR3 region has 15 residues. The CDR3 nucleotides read TGTGCCAGCAGCTTAAAAAGGACAGGAAACTATGGCTACACCTTC. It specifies CASSLKRTGNYGYTF.

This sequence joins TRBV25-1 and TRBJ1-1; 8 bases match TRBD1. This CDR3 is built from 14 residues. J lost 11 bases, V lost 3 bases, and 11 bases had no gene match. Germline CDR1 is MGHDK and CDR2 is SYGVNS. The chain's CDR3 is CASSDGTGRREAFF. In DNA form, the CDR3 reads TGTGCCAGCAGTGACGGGACAGGACGAAGGGAGGCTTTCTTT. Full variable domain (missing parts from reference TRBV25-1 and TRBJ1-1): EADIYQTPRYLVIGTGKKITLECSQTMGHDKMYWYQQDPGMELHLIHYSYGVNSTEKGDLSSESTVSRIRTEHFPLTLESARPSHTSQYLCASSDGTGRREAFFGQGTRLTVV.

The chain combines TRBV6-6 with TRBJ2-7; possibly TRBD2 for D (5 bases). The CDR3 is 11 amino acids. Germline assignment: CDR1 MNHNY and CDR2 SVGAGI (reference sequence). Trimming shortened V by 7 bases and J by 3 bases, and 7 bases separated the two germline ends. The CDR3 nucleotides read TGTGCCAGCACGGGGATCTACGAGCAGTACTTC. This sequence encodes CASTGIYEQYF.

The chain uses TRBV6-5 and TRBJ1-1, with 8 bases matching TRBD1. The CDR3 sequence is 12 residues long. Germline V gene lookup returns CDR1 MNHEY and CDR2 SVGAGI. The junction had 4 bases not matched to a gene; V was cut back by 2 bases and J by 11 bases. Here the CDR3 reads CASSYPQGAAFF. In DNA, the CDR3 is TGTGCCAGCAGTTACCCCCAGGGGGCCGCTTTCTTT.

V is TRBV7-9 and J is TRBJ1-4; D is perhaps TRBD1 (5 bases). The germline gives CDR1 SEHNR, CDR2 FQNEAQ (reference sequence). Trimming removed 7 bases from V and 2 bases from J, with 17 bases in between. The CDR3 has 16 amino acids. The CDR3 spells CASNLRTGGTNEKLFF. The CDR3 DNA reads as TGTGCCAGCAACCTTAGGACCGGGGGGACTAATGAAAAACTGTTTTTT.

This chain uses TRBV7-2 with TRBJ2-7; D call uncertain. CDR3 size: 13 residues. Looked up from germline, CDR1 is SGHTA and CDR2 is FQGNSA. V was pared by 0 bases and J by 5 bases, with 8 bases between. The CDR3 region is CASSLAGYHEQYF. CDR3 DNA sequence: TGTGCCAGCAGCTTAGCCGGGTACCACGAGCAGTACTTC.

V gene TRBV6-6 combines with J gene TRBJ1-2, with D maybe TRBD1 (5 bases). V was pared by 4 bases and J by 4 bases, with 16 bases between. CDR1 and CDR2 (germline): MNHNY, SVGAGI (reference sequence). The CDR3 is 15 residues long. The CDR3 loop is CASSSPDRVGYGYTF. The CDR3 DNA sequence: TGTGCCAGCAGTTCCCCTGACAGAGTGGGCTATGGCTACACCTTC.

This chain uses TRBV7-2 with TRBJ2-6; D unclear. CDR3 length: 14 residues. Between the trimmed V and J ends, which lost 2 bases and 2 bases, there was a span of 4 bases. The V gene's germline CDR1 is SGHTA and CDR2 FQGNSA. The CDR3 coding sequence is TGTGCCAGCAGCTTAAATACTGGGGCCAACGTCCTGACTTTC. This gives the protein CASSLNTGANVLTF.

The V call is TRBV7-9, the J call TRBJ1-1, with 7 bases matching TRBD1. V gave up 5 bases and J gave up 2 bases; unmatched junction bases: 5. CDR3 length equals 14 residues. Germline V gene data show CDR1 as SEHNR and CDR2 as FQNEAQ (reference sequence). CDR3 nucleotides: TGTGCCAGCAGCCCTAGACAGGGCAACACTGAAGCTTTCTTT. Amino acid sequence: CASSPRQGNTEAFF.